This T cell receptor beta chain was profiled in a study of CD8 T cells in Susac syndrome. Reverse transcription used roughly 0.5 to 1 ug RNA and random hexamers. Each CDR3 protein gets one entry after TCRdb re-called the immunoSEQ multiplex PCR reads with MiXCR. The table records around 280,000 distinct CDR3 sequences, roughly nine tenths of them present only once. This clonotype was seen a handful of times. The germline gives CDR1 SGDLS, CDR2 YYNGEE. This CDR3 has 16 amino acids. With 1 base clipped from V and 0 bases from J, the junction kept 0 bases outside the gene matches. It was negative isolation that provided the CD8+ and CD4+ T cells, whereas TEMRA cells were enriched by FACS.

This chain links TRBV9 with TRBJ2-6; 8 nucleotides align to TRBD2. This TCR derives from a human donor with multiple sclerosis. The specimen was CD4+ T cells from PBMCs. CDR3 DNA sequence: TGTGCCAGCAGCGTAACTAGCGGCTCTGGGGCCAACGTCCTGACTTTC. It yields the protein CASSVTSGSGANVLTF.